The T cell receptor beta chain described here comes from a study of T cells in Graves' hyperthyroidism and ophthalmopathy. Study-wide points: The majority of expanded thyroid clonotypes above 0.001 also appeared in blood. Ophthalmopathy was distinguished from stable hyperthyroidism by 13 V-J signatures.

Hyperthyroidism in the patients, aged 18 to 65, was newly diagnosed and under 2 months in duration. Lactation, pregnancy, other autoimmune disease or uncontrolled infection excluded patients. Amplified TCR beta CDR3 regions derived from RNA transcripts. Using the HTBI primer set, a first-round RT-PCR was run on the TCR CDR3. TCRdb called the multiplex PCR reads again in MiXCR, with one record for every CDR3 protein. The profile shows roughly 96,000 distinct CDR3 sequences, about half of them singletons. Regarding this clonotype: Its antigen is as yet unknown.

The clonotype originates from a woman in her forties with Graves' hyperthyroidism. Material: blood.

CDR3 sequence: CASSSGVSYEQYF. The DNA of the CDR3 is TGTGCCAGCAGCTCAGGGGTCTCCTACGAGCAGTACTTC. The V and J genes are TRBV7-1 and TRBJ2-7; no clear D gene. TRBV7-1 is an open reading frame, and its role is uncertain. Trimming removed 1 base at V and 0 bases at J, with 4 bases between. There are 13 residues in the CDR3.